These T cell receptor beta chains were read from a single sample in a study of blood T cell repertoires in COVID-19. Libraries were prepared by immunoSEQ multiplex PCR; TCRdb keeps only in-frame clonotypes and omits some of them. The sample carries roughly 150,000 clones, over 70% recorded once. The sequenced sample consisted of peripheral blood. These receptors all come from a woman aged 65 to 85 who had recovered from COVID-19. Both conserved end residues are part of each CDR3. Each record gives: J gene, D gene, clone size, V gene, CDR3 DNA, CDR3 protein. The D gene is left open where the match is weak. Part of the rows lack a size; the others show once, few, many or a class for expanded clones.

J: TRBJ1-1
D: NA
size: few
V: TRBV28
DNA: TGTGCCAGCAATGGGGGCGGGGGCATGAACACTGAAGCTTTCTTT
CDR3: CASNGGGGMNTEAFF

J: TRBJ2-3
D: NA
size: NA
V: TRBV7-2
DNA: TGTGCCAGCAGCTTAGGGCTAGCGAGCACAGATACGCAGTATTTT
CDR3: CASSLGLASTDTQYF

J: TRBJ1-5
D: NA
size: once
V: TRBV19
DNA: TGTGCCAGCCCAGGGCCCTTGAAGCCCCAGCATTTT
CDR3: CASPGPLKPQHF

J: TRBJ1-1
D: NA
size: NA
V: TRBV19
DNA: TGTGGGGCGGGGGGCGCGACGAACACTGAAGCTTTCTTT
CDR3: CGAGGATNTEAFF

J: TRBJ1-2
D: NA
size: NA
V: TRBV28
DNA: TGTGCCAGCAGTTTATCGGGGGGCGGCTATGGCTACACCTTC
CDR3: CASSLSGGGYGYTF

J: TRBJ2-1
D: TRBD2
size: NA
V: TRBV3-1/TRBV3-2
DNA: TGTGCCAGCAGCCGAGGACTAGCGGGGGGGGGATACAATGAGCAGTTCTTC
CDR3: CASSRGLAGGGYNEQFF

J: TRBJ1-1
D: TRBD1
size: NA
V: TRBV27
DNA: TGTGCCAGCAGGACAGGGGAGAACACTGAAGCTTTCTTT
CDR3: CASRTGENTEAFF

J: TRBJ1-1
D: NA
size: NA
V: TRBV3-1/TRBV3-2
DNA: TGTGCCAGCAGCCAGGCGGGGCTTGACACTGAAGCTTTCTTT
CDR3: CASSQAGLDTEAFF

J: TRBJ1-2
D: NA
size: NA
V: TRBV6-5
DNA: TGTGCCACCTCCCGGCAGGCCCCTAACTATGGCTACACCTTC
CDR3: CATSRQAPNYGYTF

J: TRBJ1-1
D: NA
size: few
V: TRBV19
DNA: TGTGCCAGTAGTACCCCTCAAGGCAGGGAGGCTGAAGCTTTCTTT
CDR3: CASSTPQGREAEAFF

J: TRBJ1-6
D: NA
size: NA
V: TRBV12-5
DNA: NA
CDR3: CASGLGIFVLGAGGVYSPLHF

J: TRBJ2-5
D: NA
size: NA
V: TRBV29-1
DNA: TGCAGCAGCGGCGGGTCGACAACCCGAGAGACCCAGTACTTC
CDR3: CSSGGSTTRETQYF

J: TRBJ2-7
D: TRBD2
size: many
V: TRBV28
DNA: TGTGCCAGCAGTGGCATGTGGGCTAGCGGCTCCTACGAGCAGTACTTC
CDR3: CASSGMWASGSYEQYF

J: TRBJ1-5
D: TRBD1
size: NA
V: TRBV27
DNA: TGTGCCAGCAGTCCAGCGGTGACAGGGGGCGGCCAGCCCCAGCATTTT
CDR3: CASSPAVTGGGQPQHF

J: TRBJ2-3
D: TRBD1
size: NA
V: TRBV7-7
DNA: TGTGCTAGCAGCGCCGACAGGGTACCCACAGATACGCAGTATTTT
CDR3: CASSADRVPTDTQYF